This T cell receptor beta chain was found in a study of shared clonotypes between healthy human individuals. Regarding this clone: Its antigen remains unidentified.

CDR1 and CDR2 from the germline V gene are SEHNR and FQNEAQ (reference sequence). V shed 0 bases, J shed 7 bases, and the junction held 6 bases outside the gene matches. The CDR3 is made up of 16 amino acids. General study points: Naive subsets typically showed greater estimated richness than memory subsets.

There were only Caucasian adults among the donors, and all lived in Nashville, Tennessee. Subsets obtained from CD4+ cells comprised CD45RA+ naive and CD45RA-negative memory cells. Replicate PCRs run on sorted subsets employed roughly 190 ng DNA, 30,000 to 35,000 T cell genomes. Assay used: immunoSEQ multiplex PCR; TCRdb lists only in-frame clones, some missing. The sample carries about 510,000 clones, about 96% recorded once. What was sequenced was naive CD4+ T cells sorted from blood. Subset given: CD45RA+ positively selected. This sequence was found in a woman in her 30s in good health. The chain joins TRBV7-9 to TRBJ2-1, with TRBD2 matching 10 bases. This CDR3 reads CASSLALSGRGNEQFF. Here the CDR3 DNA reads TGTGCCAGCAGCTTAGCGCTAAGCGGGAGGGGTAATGAGCAGTTCTTC.